This T cell receptor (beta chain) was profiled in a study of T cell repertoires in cytomegalovirus infection. Regarding this clonotype: Its antigen remains unknown.

TCRdb passed the reads through MiXCR, listing each CDR3 protein once. Found here are approximately 76,000 distinct CDR3 sequences, roughly a quarter of them singletons; the top ten hold around 50%. Whole-study findings and limits: Carriers of CMV and the relevant HLA type were discriminated by public TCR beta frequency. Clonotypes of TCR beta that were HLA-C-restricted and CMV-specific dominated the ex vivo response.

V lost 0 bases, J lost 0 bases, and 10 bases lay in between. The CDR3 length is 16 residues. Germline V gene data show CDR1 as MNHEY and CDR2 as SMNVEV (reference sequence). The specimen was CD8+ T cells from cultured PBMCs, collected from culture after CMV antigen stimulation. The chain carries TRBV27 and TRBJ2-3; D remains ambiguous. The sequence was collected from a human donor in good health (CMV status not recorded). Some clones in this sample may be carry-over from other donors' samples. This chain's CDR3 is CASSLSGGPSTDTQYF. The CDR3 DNA reads as TGTGCCAGCAGTTTATCTGGCGGACCCAGCACAGATACGCAGTATTTT.